This T cell receptor (beta chain) was documented in a study of control samples from healthy donors and cancer patients. The CDR3 consists of 23 residues. CDR1 is LNHNV, CDR2 YYDKDF, per germline (reference sequence). V shed 0 bases and J 0 bases; nucleotides not matched to a gene: 18. Profiling relied on immunoSEQ multiplex PCR, and the TCRdb table lists in-frame clones only, not all of them. The sample includes tens of thousands of clones, under 95% of them seen just once. Sequenced input: PBMCs. The sequence was obtained from a woman in her thirties or forties with head and neck cancer. The chain recombines TRBV15 with TRBJ2-4; 12 bases line up with TRBD2. CDR3 protein: CATSRDGASGGGEVTVAKNIQYF. The CDR3 coding sequence is TGTGCCACCAGCAGAGATGGGGCTAGCGGGGGGGGAGAAGTCACAGTAGCCAAAAACATTCAGTACTTC.